This T cell receptor beta chain was obtained from a study of lung T cells in sarcoidosis with Löfgren's syndrome. Study at large: In sarcoidosis, CD4+ T cells accumulate in bronchoalveolar lavage fluid. Löfgren's syndrome patients were the main repertoire analysis focus.

Findings of the study overall: TRAV12-1 and TRBV2 were reportedly most expanded in Löfgren's patients.

Each CDR3 protein gets one entry after TCRdb re-called the reads with MiXCR. Of 6,500 to 9,500 distinct CDR3 sequences in the sample, 21% were seen once. In its sample, this clonotype was seen a few times. Its antigen is not known. Since a much larger clone is just one base distant, this may be a read error. The CDR3 is 15 amino acids. The V gene lost 4 bases and the J gene lost 7 bases, with 17 bases spanning the gap. CDR1 LGHDT and CDR2 YNNKEL come from the germline V gene (reference sequence). J is TRBJ1-5 and V is TRBV3-1; no clear D gene. The sequencing sample was made of CD4+ T cells from bronchoalveolar lavage fluid. The source of this sequence is a human donor with sarcoidosis (Löfgren's syndrome or another form), or a control subject (not recorded which). The CDR3 bases are TGTGCCAGCAGCCCCCTAGGGAGCGAGGGACAGCCCCAGCATTTT. Protein sequence: CASSPLGSEGQPQHF.